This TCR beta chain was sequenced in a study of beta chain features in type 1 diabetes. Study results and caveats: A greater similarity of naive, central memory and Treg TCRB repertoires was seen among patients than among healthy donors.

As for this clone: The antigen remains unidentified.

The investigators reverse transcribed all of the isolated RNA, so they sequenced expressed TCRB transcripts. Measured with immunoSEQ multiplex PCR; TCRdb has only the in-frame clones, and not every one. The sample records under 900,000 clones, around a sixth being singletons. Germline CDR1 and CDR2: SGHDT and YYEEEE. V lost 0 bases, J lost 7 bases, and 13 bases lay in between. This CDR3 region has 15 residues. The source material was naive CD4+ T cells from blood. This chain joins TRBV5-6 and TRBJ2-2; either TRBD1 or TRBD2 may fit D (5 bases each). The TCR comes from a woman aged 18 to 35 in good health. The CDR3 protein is CASSLEGTYFGELFF. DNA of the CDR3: TGTGCCAGCAGCTTGGAGGGGACGTACTTCGGGGAGCTGTTTTTT.